These 8 T cell receptor beta chains were sequenced from one sample in a study of cytomegalovirus exposure and HLA in healthy donors. The PCR made use of 60 Vbeta and 13 Jbeta primers. The protocol was immunoSEQ multiplex PCR, while the TCRdb copy is restricted to in-frame clones and leaves out a portion. The data contain approximately 200,000 clones, 82% of them seen just once; the ten biggest clones take up about 0.1%. Source material: PBMCs. The receptors were sampled from a boy aged 2-9 years in good health and CMV-seronegative.

This clone has a single count. The J gene is TRBJ1-3, the V gene TRBV2; D gene uncertain. The CDR3 consists of 13 residues. With 2 bases removed from V and 4 bases from J, the gap between germline ends came to 6 bases. Germline V lookup: CDR1 SNHLY, CDR2 FYNNEI. The CDR3 sequence is CASSEFTGNTIYF. The CDR3 bases are TGTGCCAGCAGTGAATTTACAGGAAACACCATATATTTT.

This clone was counted a single time. The chain couples TRBV30 to TRBJ2-7; 9 bases match TRBD1. Germline V gives CDR1 GTSNPN, CDR2 SVGIG (reference sequence). J was trimmed by 0 bases and V by 3 bases; bases with no gene match: 6. The CDR3 runs 15 residues. CDR3 bases: TGTGCCTGGAGCCCGGGACAGGGAATCTCCTACGAGCAGTACTTC. Translating it yields CAWSPGQGISYEQYF. The variable domain in full, with the rest retrieved from reference TRBV30 and TRBJ2-7, is SQTIHQWPATLVQPVGSPLSLECTVEGTSNPNLYWYRQAAGRGLQLLFYSVGIGQISSEVPQNLSASRPQDRQFILSSKKLLLSDSGFYLCAWSPGQGISYEQYFGPGTRLTVT.

The chain is built from TRBV18 and TRBJ1-2; D is possibly TRBD1 (6 bases). The CDR3 sequence is 16 residues long. The germline gives CDR1 KGHSH, CDR2 LQKENI. V was shortened by 1 base and J by 4 bases, with 16 bases between the two germline ends. CDR3 residues: CASSPRQANGPYGYTF. CDR3 in DNA: TGTGCCAGCTCACCACGACAGGCCAACGGACCCTATGGCTACACCTTC.

This clone was counted a single time. The CDR3 nucleotides read TGTGCCAGCAGCTTGAACAGGGGGCAAGAGACCCAGTACTTC. The encoded protein is CASSLNRGQETQYF. The rearrangement links TRBV13 to TRBJ2-5, with 8 bases fitting TRBD1. J lost 2 bases, V lost 3 bases, and 2 bases had no gene match. In germline, CDR1 is PRHDT, CDR2 FYEKMQ (reference sequence). This CDR3 comprises 14 residues.

This clone was detected only a few times. CDR3 sequence (DNA): TGTGCCAGCAGTCTTTTGAACACTGAAGCTTTCTTT. It encodes CASSLLNTEAFF. V usage is TRBV5-4 and J usage is TRBJ1-1; D gene unclear. This CDR3 region has 12 residues. Per germline, CDR1 SGHNT and CDR2 YYREEE (reference sequence). V lost 5 bases to trimming and J lost 0 bases, with 5 bases between them.

The genes are TRBV6-5 and TRBJ1-2; weak D call: TRBD1 (5 bases). The CDR3 loop spans 13 amino acids. The germline CDR1 and CDR2 sequences are MNHEY and SVGAGI. V gave up 3 bases and J gave up 5 bases, with 10 bases separating them. Here the CDR3 DNA reads TGTGCCAGCAGTTATGGGGGGATGTATGGCTACACCTTC. Protein sequence: CASSYGGMYGYTF.

The chain couples TRBV2 to TRBJ1-2, with TRBD1 identical over 11 bases. The V gene end was trimmed by 7 bases and the J gene end by 5 bases; junction bases not matched to a gene: 6. Germline V CDR1 and CDR2: SNHLY, FYNNEI. This CDR3 is 14 amino acids long. The CDR3 region has the DNA TGTGCCAGCATTTGGGGACAGGGGGTTTATGGCTACACCTTC. It translates to CASIWGQGVYGYTF.

This clone showed up just once. This chain uses TRBV11-2 with TRBJ1-2; weak D call: TRBD1 (5 bases). There are 16 residues in the CDR3. Looked up from germline, CDR1 is SGHAT and CDR2 is FQNNGV. Trimming cost V 1 base and J 4 bases, with 16 bases left between them. CDR3 sequence reads: CASSLGGEGWSYGYTF. CDR3 nucleotides: TGTGCCAGCAGCTTAGGGGGGGAGGGGTGGTCCTATGGCTACACCTTC. Full variable domain (missing parts from reference TRBV11-2 and TRBJ1-2): EAGVAQSPRYKIIEKRQSVAFWCNPISGHATLYWYQQILGQGPKLLIQFQNNGVVDDSQLPKDRFSAERLKGVDSTLKIQPAKLEDSAVYLCASSLGGEGWSYGYTFGSGTRLTVV.